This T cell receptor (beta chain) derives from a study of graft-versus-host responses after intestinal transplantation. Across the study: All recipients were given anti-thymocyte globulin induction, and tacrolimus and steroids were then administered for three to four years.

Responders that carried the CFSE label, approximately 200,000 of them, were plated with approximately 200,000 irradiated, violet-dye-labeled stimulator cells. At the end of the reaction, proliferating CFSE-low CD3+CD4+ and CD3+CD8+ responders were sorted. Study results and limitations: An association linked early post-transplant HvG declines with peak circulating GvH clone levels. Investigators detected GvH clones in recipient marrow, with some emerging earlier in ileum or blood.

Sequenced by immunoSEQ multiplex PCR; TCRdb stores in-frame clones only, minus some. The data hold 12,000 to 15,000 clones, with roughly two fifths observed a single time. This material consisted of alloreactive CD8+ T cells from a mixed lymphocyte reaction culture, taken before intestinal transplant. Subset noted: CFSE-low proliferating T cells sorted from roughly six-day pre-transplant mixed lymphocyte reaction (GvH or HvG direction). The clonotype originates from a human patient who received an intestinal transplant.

CDR3 protein: CAWSGSGLYQETQYF. DNA of the CDR3: TGTGCCTGGAGTGGTAGCGGTTTGTACCAAGAGACCCAGTACTTC. The gene calls are TRBV30 and TRBJ2-5; possibly TRBD2 for D (6 bases). Deletions cut 1 base from V and 0 bases from J, with 12 bases between. Germline loops: CDR1 GTSNPN, CDR2 SVGIG (reference sequence). The CDR3 sequence is 15 residues long.